What follows is one T cell receptor beta chain and its context. The RNA, about 0.45 to 1 ug, was put through reverse transcription using random hexamers. TCRdb redid the calling of the immunoSEQ multiplex PCR reads with MiXCR, one entry per CDR3 protein. Among around 300,000 distinct CDR3 sequences, 89% were seen once, and the ten largest hold around 0.2%. This specimen comes from a study of CD8 T cells in Susac syndrome. V gave up 6 bases and J gave up 3 bases, with 15 bases separating them. From germline, CDR1 is SEHNR and CDR2 FQNEAQ (reference sequence). This CDR3 has 14 amino acids. The sequenced target, TCR beta, came from blood CD8+ and CD4+ T cells. Both CD4+ and CD8+ T cells were negatively isolated, and TEMRA cells underwent FACS enrichment.

The V gene is TRBV7-9, the J gene TRBJ2-7, with a tentative D call TRBD2 (5 bases). The clonotype originates from a human donor with multiple sclerosis. Sequencing was performed on CD8+ T cells from PBMCs. CDR3 sequence: CASRPPMEVYEQYF. DNA for the CDR3: TGTGCCAGCAGACCCCCCATGGAGGTCTACGAGCAGTACTTC.